What follows are 11 T cell receptor beta chains derived from one specimen sequenced in a study of post-analysis software for immune sequencing data. Incorporated into the TCR beta cDNA libraries were unique molecular identifiers, which served to reduce PCR and sequencing biases. TCRdb re-called the PCR reads through MiXCR, storing one row per CDR3 protein. The data contain fewer than 850,000 distinct CDR3 sequences, roughly 50% of them seen just once; the ten biggest clones take up roughly 4.5%. No antigen is known for these receptors. Findings and caveats of the study: Controls showed lower frequencies than patients for a handful of TRBV segments, and TRBV5-6, TRBV5-1 and TRBV20-1 were among these.

The sequencing sample was made of blood. All receptors come from a girl aged 10-17 years with multiple sclerosis.

On this clonotype itself: The conserved phenylalanine or tryptophan normally closing the CDR3 is absent here, so this likely arose from a read error. The DNA for the CDR3 is TGTGCCAGCAGCCGCTCGGGGCCTGATGAGCAGTTCCTC. Residues: CASSRSGPDEQFL. The chain carries TRBV6-1 and TRBJ2-1; D could derive from TRBD1 or TRBD2 (5 bases each). The germline CDR1 and CDR2 sequences are MNHNS and SASEGT. Trimming stripped 6 bases from V and 8 bases from J, with 14 bases between. CDR3 length: 13 residues.

The V and J genes are TRBV7-3 and TRBJ2-1, with D perhaps assigned TRBD1 or TRBD2 (5 bases each). Germline values: CDR1 SGHTA, CDR2 FQGTGA. The CDR3 spans 16 residues. V gave up 1 base and J gave up 7 bases, with 17 bases separating them. The CDR3: CASSLNPGPGPNEQFF. In DNA, the CDR3 is TGTGCCAGCAGCTTAAATCCGGGGCCGGGTCCGAATGAGCAGTTCTTC.

As concerns this clonotype: A read error may account for a junction end that differs from germline. The chain has TRBV2 and TRBJ2-7, with 10 nucleotides matching TRBD1. CDR3 size: 12 residues. CDR1 and CDR2 from the germline V gene are SNHLY and FYNNEI. The chain's CDR3 is CVSSGQGEGQYF. DNA for the CDR3: TGTGTCAGCAGTGGACAGGGGGAAGGGCAGTACTTC.

The chain recombines TRBV30 with TRBJ1-5, with D unclear. This CDR3 has 13 residues. Germline V gives CDR1 GTSNPN, CDR2 SVGIG (reference sequence). Trimming pared 5 bases from V and 1 base from J, leaving 9 bases between. The CDR3 region is CAWQTASNQPQHF. For the CDR3, the DNA is TGTGCCTGGCAAACAGCAAGCAATCAGCCCCAGCATTTT.

The chain's CDR3 is CASSGSGLLTNEQYF. The CDR3 region has the DNA TGTGCCAGCAGCGGCAGCGGACTGCTCACAAATGAGCAGTACTTC. V gene TRBV7-2 combines with J gene TRBJ2-1; D might be TRBD2 (5 bases). Judging by the DNA end, TRBJ2-7 fits better; the J call may be wrong. CDR1 is SGHTA, CDR2 FQGNSA, per germline. The CDR3 sequence is 15 residues long.

The gene calls are TRBV19 and TRBJ2-7; D gene ambiguous. The CDR3 consists of 16 residues. The germline V and J ends were trimmed by 3 bases and 3 bases, with 18 bases remaining between them. Germline-derived CDR1 and CDR2 are LNHDA and SQIVND (reference sequence). The CDR3 spells CASSIPRWRNDYEQYF. CDR3 DNA sequence: TGTGCCAGTAGTATCCCTCGGTGGAGAAACGACTACGAGCAGTACTTC.

There are a few counts of this clonotype. The chain carries TRBV20-1 and TRBJ2-1, with 9 nucleotides matching TRBD1. The CDR3 runs 15 residues. CDR1 and CDR2 from the germline V gene are DFQATT and SNEGSKA (reference sequence). The V and J ends lost 5 bases and 4 bases, in that order; junction bases with no gene match: 9. CDR3: CSALNRDRAYNEQFF. CDR3 bases: TGCAGTGCTCTTAACCGGGACAGGGCGTACAATGAGCAGTTCTTC.

This clonotype was counted a few times. The rearrangement uses TRBV7-2 and TRBJ2-5, with D unresolved. This CDR3 region has 11 residues. Trimming left V 8 bases short and J 4 bases short, with 8 bases between. Germline CDR1 is SGHTA and CDR2 is FQGNSA. CDR3: CASAIGETQYF. Written as DNA, the CDR3 is TGTGCCAGCGCCATCGGAGAGACCCAGTACTTC.

This clonotype was found a few times. The V and J genes are TRBV15 and TRBJ2-5; a weak D match, TRBD1 (6 bases). The CDR3 has 13 amino acids. Deletions cut 5 bases from V and 5 bases from J, with 12 bases between. The germline V gene has CDR1 LNHNV and CDR2 YYDKDF (reference sequence). The CDR3 nucleotides are TGTGCCACCAGCTCACAGGGCCAGGAGACCCAGTACTTC. Amino acid sequence: CATSSQGQETQYF.

The J gene is TRBJ1-1, the V gene TRBV20-1, with 10 positions matching TRBD1. After removal of 1 base from V and 4 bases from J, the junction contained 6 bases not matched to a gene. The CDR3 length is 15 residues. Per germline, CDR1 DFQATT and CDR2 SNEGSKA (reference sequence). The CDR3 is CSARAAGQGFTEAFF. The CDR3 DNA is TGCAGTGCTAGAGCGGCGGGACAGGGGTTCACTGAAGCTTTCTTT.

The chain uses TRBV20-1 and TRBJ2-3; 10 nucleotides agree with TRBD2. The V gene end was trimmed by 2 bases and the J gene end by 4 bases; junction bases not matched to a gene: 9. The germline V gene encodes CDR1 DFQATT and CDR2 SNEGSKA (reference sequence). The CDR3 contains 16 residues. CDR3 nucleotides: TGCAGTGCTAGATCCTTACTAGCGGGATGGGCAGATACGCAGTATTTT. Translated, it gives CSARSLLAGWADTQYF.